This TCR beta chain was sequenced during a study of cytomegalovirus exposure and HLA in healthy donors. General study points: The investigators catalogued 150 to 200 TCR beta chains as cytomegalovirus-associated.

Clones were sequenced by immunoSEQ multiplex PCR, and TCRdb holds only the in-frame ones, with some missing. The table includes tens of thousands of clones, roughly 92% detected once. Germline-derived CDR1 and CDR2 are KGHSH and LQKENI. There are 15 residues in the CDR3. Trimming cost V 3 bases and J 3 bases, with 14 bases left between them. With respect to this clone: What it recognizes is unknown.

The TCR originated in a man aged 18 to 29 in good health and CMV-seronegative. Sequenced sample: PBMCs. The V call is TRBV18, the J call TRBJ1-1; possibly TRBD1 for D (6 bases). The DNA for the CDR3 is TGTGCCAGCTCACCGGGGGGGGGCGCCGACACTGAAGCTTTCTTT. Its protein is CASSPGGGADTEAFF.